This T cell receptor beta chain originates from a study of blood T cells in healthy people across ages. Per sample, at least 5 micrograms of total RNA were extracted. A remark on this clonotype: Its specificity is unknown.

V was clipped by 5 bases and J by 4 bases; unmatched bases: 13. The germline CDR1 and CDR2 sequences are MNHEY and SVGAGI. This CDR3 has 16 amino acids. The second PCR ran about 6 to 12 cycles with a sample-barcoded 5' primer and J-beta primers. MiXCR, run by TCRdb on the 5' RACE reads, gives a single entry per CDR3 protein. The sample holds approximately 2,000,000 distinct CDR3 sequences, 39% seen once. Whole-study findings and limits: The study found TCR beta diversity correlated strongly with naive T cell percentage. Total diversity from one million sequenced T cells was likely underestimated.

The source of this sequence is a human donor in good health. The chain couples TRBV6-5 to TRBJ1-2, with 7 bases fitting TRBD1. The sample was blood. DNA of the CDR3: TGTGCCAGCAGTCCCCGCCCAACAGGGGATGGCTATGGCTACACCTTC. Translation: CASSPRPTGDGYGYTF.